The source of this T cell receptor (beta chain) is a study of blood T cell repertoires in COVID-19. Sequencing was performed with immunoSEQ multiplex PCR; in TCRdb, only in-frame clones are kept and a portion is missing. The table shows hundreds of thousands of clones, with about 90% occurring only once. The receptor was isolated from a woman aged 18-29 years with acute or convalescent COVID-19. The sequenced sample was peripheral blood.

CDR3 region: CASSLTGGSYNSPLHF. The CDR3 bases are TGTGCCAGCAGCTTGACAGGGGGCTCCTATAATTCACCCCTCCACTTT. The genes are TRBV5-5 and TRBJ1-6, with TRBD1 matching 8 bases. The V gene's germline CDR1 is SGHKS and CDR2 YYEKEE (reference sequence). V gave up 1 base and J gave up 0 bases; unmatched junction bases: 0. The CDR3 extends over 16 amino acids. The variable domain in full, completed from reference TRBV5-5 and TRBJ1-6, reads DAGVTQSPTHLIKTRGQQVTLRCSPISGHKSVSWYQQVLGQGPQFIFQYYEKEERGRGNFPDRFSARQFPNYSSELNVNALLLGDSALYLCASSLTGGSYNSPLHFGNGTRLTVT.